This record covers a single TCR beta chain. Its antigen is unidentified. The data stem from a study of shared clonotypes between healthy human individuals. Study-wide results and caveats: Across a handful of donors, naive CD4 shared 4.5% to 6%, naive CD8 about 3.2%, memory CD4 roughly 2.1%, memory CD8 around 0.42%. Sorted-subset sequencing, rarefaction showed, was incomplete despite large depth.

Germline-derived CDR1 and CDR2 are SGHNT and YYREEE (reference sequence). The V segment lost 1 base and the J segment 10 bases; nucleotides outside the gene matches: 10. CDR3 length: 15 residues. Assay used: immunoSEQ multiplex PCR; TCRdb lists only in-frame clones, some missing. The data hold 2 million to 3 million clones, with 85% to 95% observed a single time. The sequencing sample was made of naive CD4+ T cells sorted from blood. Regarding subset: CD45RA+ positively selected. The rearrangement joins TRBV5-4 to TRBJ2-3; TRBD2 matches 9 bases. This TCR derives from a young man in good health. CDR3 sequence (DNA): TGTGCCAGCAGCTTGCCCGGGACTAGCAGAGTTTCGCAGTATTTT. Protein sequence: CASSLPGTSRVSQYF.